The 8 T cell receptor beta chains below were found in one sample sequenced in a study of post-analysis software for immune sequencing data. Which antigens these TCRs recognize remains unknown. Overall study results and limits: Controls showed lower frequencies than patients for five or six TRBV segments, and TRBV5-6, TRBV5-1 and TRBV20-1 were among these.

Prepared libraries of TCR beta cDNA carried unique molecular identifiers. TCRdb re-analysed the PCR reads in MiXCR, keeping a single row per CDR3 protein. The sample includes about 770,000 distinct CDR3 sequences, about half of them seen just once. Sequences were obtained from blood. These receptors all come from a girl aged 5-17 years with multiple sclerosis.

This sequence joins TRBV27 and TRBJ2-1; no firm D call. Germline CDR1 is MNHEY and CDR2 is SMNVEV (reference sequence). The CDR3 runs to 14 residues. V was cut by 6 bases and J by 2 bases, with 11 bases left in between. CDR3 protein: CASSEIGPYNEQFF. CDR3 nucleotides: TGTGCCAGCAGCGAAATCGGACCCTACAATGAGCAGTTCTTC.

This chain joins TRBV12-3 or TRBV12-4 and TRBJ1-1; the D is unclear. The V end was cut by 3 bases, the J end by 3 bases, with 14 bases between. The CDR3 has 15 amino acids. The chain's CDR3 is CASSFTWTGDTEAFF. The CDR3 DNA reads TGTGCCAGCAGTTTCACTTGGACCGGGGACACTGAAGCTTTCTTT.

This clonotype has a single count. The V gene is TRBV7-2, the J gene TRBJ2-3; tentative D call: TRBD1 (5 bases). Germline values: CDR1 SGHTA, CDR2 FQGNSA. Trimming removed 8 bases at V and 6 bases at J, with 15 bases between. The CDR3 loop spans 13 amino acids. The CDR3 is CASRGHAGDTQYF. As DNA, the CDR3 is TGTGCCAGCCGCGGACATGCAGGGGATACGCAGTATTTT.

The chain couples TRBV4-3 to TRBJ2-4; the D is unclear. Gene TRBJ2-7 matches the end of the DNA better, so the J call may be wrong. This CDR3 region has 15 residues. CDR1 is LGHNA, CDR2 YSLEER, per germline. The CDR3 loop reads CASSQDAGPNYEQYF. CDR3 in DNA: TGCGCCAGCAGCCAAGACGCAGGTCCTAACTACGAGCAGTACTTC.

This clonotype appeared a few times. CDR3 sequence reads: CASSIRTSGSYYNEQFF. In DNA form, the CDR3 reads TGTGCCAGCAGCATCAGGACTAGCGGCTCATATTACAATGAGCAGTTCTTC. The chain joins TRBV7-6 to TRBJ2-1, with 10 bases matching TRBD2. CDR3 length equals 17 residues. Germline V CDR1 and CDR2: SGHVS, FNYEAQ. Losses at the gene ends were 5 bases for V and 4 bases for J; bases not matched to a gene: 11. Full variable domain (outside the CDR3, taken from reference TRBV7-6 and TRBJ2-1): GAGVSQSPRYKVTKRGQDVALRCDPISGHVSLYWYRQALGQGPEFLTYFNYEAQQDKSGLPNDRFSAERPEGSISTLTIQRTEQRDSAMYRCASSIRTSGSYYNEQFFGPGTRLTVL.

The chain has TRBV7-9 and TRBJ2-7; no firm D call. V dropped 2 bases and J dropped 3 bases, with 14 bases sitting between them. This CDR3 spans 15 amino acids. CDR1 is SEHNR, CDR2 FQNEAQ, per germline (reference sequence). The CDR3 region is CASSLLADTHYEQYF. CDR3 nucleotides: TGTGCCAGCAGCTTATTGGCCGACACGCACTACGAGCAGTACTTC.

As concerns this clonotype: A read error is possible here, since a much larger clone lies one base away. J is TRBJ2-7 and V is TRBV6-1; TRBD2 is a possible D gene (6 bases). In germline, CDR1 is MNHNS, CDR2 SASEGT. The CDR3 covers 12 residues. DNA for the CDR3: TGTGCCAGCAGCGGGAGCTCCTACGAGCGGTACTTC. Translation: CASSGSSYERYF.

This clonotype was detected a few times. The chain uses TRBV7-9 and TRBJ2-5; D not resolved. From germline, CDR1 is SEHNR and CDR2 FQNEAQ (reference sequence). This CDR3 region has 14 residues. V lost 5 bases and J 4 bases, leaving 14 bases between the germline ends. The CDR3 coding sequence is TGTGCCAGCAGCGCGGCATCGGGTTCAGAGACCCAGTACTTC. Translated: CASSAASGSETQYF.